Shown below are 19 T cell receptor beta chains from a single sample sequenced in a study of T cell clusters in autoimmune cytopenias. Multiplex touch-down PCR amplified TRB using TRB-A and TRB-B pools in one tube. TCRdb reprocessed the multiplex PCR reads, with one entry per CDR3 protein and no DNA. This sample's table reports several thousand distinct CDR3 sequences. TRB amplification used around 0.25 ug of peripheral blood genomic DNA. Sequencing used peripheral blood. These receptors came from a human donor with an autoimmune cytopenia or autoimmune hepatitis (not recorded which).

This clonotype is deemed medium-sized (0.01 to 0.1%) by its frequency. CDR3: CASSNRGPYTDTQYF. J is TRBJ2-3 and V is TRBV19; lacking DNA, the TRBD1 call made by TCRdb goes unchecked. CDR3 length equals 15 residues. Germline CDR1 reads LNHDA; CDR2 reads SQIVND (reference sequence).

Measured by frequency, this clonotype is medium-sized. The J gene is TRBJ2-2, the V gene TRBV27; absent DNA, TCRdb's TRBD2 call cannot be checked. This CDR3 contains 14 residues. The V gene's germline CDR1 is MNHEY and CDR2 SMNVEV (reference sequence). CDR3 loop: CASSLYLRLGELFF.

J is TRBJ1-1 and V is TRBV6-6; TCRdb returns TRBD1, unconfirmable since there is no DNA. The CDR3 has 20 residues. Germline lookup yields CDR1 MNHNY and CDR2 SVGAGI (reference sequence). The CDR3 here is CASSYSQLWGRGRTGTEAFF.

The chain uses TRBV4-3 and TRBJ2-5; without DNA, the TCRdb call of TRBD2 cannot be checked. This CDR3 has 16 amino acids. Germline CDR1 reads LGHNA; CDR2 reads YSLEER. The CDR3 loop is CASSHSGTSGQETQYF.

The rearrangement links TRBV20-1 to TRBJ1-2; TCRdb's D call of TRBD1 is untestable without DNA. The length of the CDR3 is 14 residues. The V gene's germline CDR1 is DFQATT and CDR2 SNEGSKA (reference sequence). The CDR3 region is CSAYVRGVGAGYTF.

This clonotype is labeled medium-sized based on frequency. The J gene is TRBJ2-2, the V gene TRBV6-5. CDR1 and CDR2 (germline): MNHEY, SVGAGI. The CDR3 spans 15 residues. The CDR3 protein is CASRRSLGNTGELFF.

The CDR3 sequence is CASSYSLPLAKNIQYF. This chain joins TRBV6-2 or TRBV6-3 and TRBJ2-4. Per the germline V gene, CDR1 is MNHEY and CDR2 is SVGEGT. The CDR3 sequence is 16 residues long.

This clonotype is medium-sized by frequency. V and J are TRBV5-5 and TRBJ2-1; the TCRdb call, TRBD2, lacks DNA for checking. Germline V CDR1 and CDR2: SGHKS, YYEKEE (reference sequence). The CDR3 is 13 residues long. The CDR3 region is CASGTSVLGEQFF.

The chain carries TRBV28 and TRBJ2-5; absent DNA, TCRdb's TRBD1 call cannot be checked. This CDR3 region has 13 residues. Germline CDR1 reads MDHEN; CDR2 reads SYDVKM. This CDR3 reads CASLDRGRETQYF.

This rearrangement joins TRBV30 to TRBJ1-2; the D call of TRBD1 rests on TCRdb alone, since no DNA is present to check it. Germline V gene sequence: CDR1 GTSNPN, CDR2 SVGIG (reference sequence). The CDR3 has 15 amino acids. CDR3 loop: CAWSGTGTGEVGYTF.

In terms of frequency, this clonotype is medium-sized (0.01 to 0.1%). The rearrangement uses TRBV5-1 and TRBJ2-3. The V gene's germline CDR1 is SGHRS and CDR2 YFSETQ. The CDR3 contains 14 residues. The CDR3 is CASSLTSSTDTQYF.

This clonotype registers medium-sized by frequency. The rearrangement links TRBV5-4 to TRBJ2-7; TCRdb lists TRBD1, though no DNA is available to test this call. In germline, CDR1 is SGHNT, CDR2 YYREEE (reference sequence). The CDR3 is 16 residues long. The CDR3 sequence: CASSSMGQGDTYEQYF.

Considering frequency, this clonotype is medium-sized. The chain has TRBV18 and TRBJ2-3. The CDR3 spans 14 residues. Germline CDR1 reads KGHSH; CDR2 reads LQKENI. The chain's CDR3 is CASSPPTSTDTQYF.

This clonotype counts as medium-sized by frequency. The chain combines TRBV27 with TRBJ1-6. In germline, CDR1 is MNHEY, CDR2 SMNVEV (reference sequence). The length of the CDR3 is 13 residues. The CDR3 loop is CASSLSRNSPLHF.

The chain recombines TRBV6-1 with TRBJ2-3. Germline V gene lookup returns CDR1 MNHNS and CDR2 SASEGT. This CDR3 spans 15 amino acids. CDR3 sequence: CASSGFRPGTDTQYF.

The chain couples TRBV10-2 to TRBJ2-2; TCRdb returns TRBD1, unconfirmable since there is no DNA. CDR1 and CDR2 (germline): WSHSY, SAAADI. CDR3 length: 13 residues. The CDR3 sequence: CAGWGEETGELFF.

V usage is TRBV20-1 and J usage is TRBJ2-7; TCRdb's D call, TRBD1, is unchecked because there is no DNA. Germline V gives CDR1 DFQATT, CDR2 SNEGSKA (reference sequence). The CDR3 has 19 amino acids. CDR3 amino acids: CSANGPGQGYGGQPYEQYF.

The rearrangement uses TRBV20-1 and TRBJ2-1; the D call of TRBD2 rests on TCRdb alone, since no DNA is present to check it. The length of the CDR3 is 16 residues. Germline CDR1 is DFQATT and CDR2 is SNEGSKA (reference sequence). CDR3 amino acids: CSAKPLAGRAYNEQFF.

This rearrangement joins TRBV6-1 to TRBJ2-1; lacking DNA, the TRBD2 call made by TCRdb goes unchecked. The CDR3 consists of 13 residues. In germline, CDR1 is MNHNS, CDR2 SASEGT. The CDR3 sequence: CASSERTSSEQFF.